Presented here are 10 T cell receptor beta chains from one specimen sequenced in a study of T cell responses to AZD1222 COVID-19 vaccine. Clones were read by immunoSEQ multiplex PCR, and TCRdb kept only the in-frame ones, dropping some. This sample carries over 150,000 clones, around 90% of them seen once, and the ten largest clones take less than 3%. The sequences come from peripheral blood, collected on day 0 of AZD1222 vaccination. These receptors were collected from an adult in good health.

In this sample, this clone turned up a few times. The chain carries TRBV19 and TRBJ2-1, with 10 positions matching TRBD1. Unmatched junction bases numbered 15, after V lost 5 bases and J lost 8 bases. There are 17 residues in the CDR3. CDR1 is LNHDA and CDR2 is SQIVND in the germline V gene (reference sequence). The CDR3, as DNA: TGTGCCAGTAGTCCCTTAATTCCGGGACAGGGGAAGGATGAGCAGTTCTTC. Protein product: CASSPLIPGQGKDEQFF.

The chain uses TRBV6-5 and TRBJ1-2; D unresolved. The germline gives CDR1 MNHEY, CDR2 SVGAGI. The CDR3 covers 15 residues. The V end lost 2 bases, the J end lost 6 bases, and 16 bases lay between the germline ends. The CDR3 spells CASSYDSSREDGYTF. CDR3 bases: TGTGCCAGCAGTTACGATTCCAGCCGTGAGGATGGCTACACCTTC.

The V and J genes are TRBV6-5 and TRBJ1-1; no clear D. The ends were cut back, 0 bases at V and 1 base at J, with 6 bases in the middle. Germline V gene lookup returns CDR1 MNHEY and CDR2 SVGAGI. CDR3 size: 14 residues. CDR3 protein: CASSYSAANTEAFF. CDR3 coding DNA: TGTGCCAGCAGTTACTCCGCAGCGAACACTGAAGCTTTCTTT.

The chain links TRBV6-5 to TRBJ2-7, with 10 nucleotides matching TRBD1. This CDR3 comprises 15 residues. The junction had 8 bases not matched to a gene; V was cut back by 2 bases and J by 7 bases. Germline values: CDR1 MNHEY, CDR2 SVGAGI. In DNA form, the CDR3 reads TGTGCCAGCAGTTACGGAGGGACAGGGGACTTTGAGCAGTACTTC. As protein: CASSYGGTGDFEQYF.

The chain carries TRBV4-1 and TRBJ2-7, with 8 bases aligning to TRBD1. The ends lost 0 bases at V and 0 bases at J; junction bases unmatched: 1. Germline V gene data show CDR1 as MGHRA and CDR2 as YSYEKL. CDR3 size: 15 residues. The DNA for the CDR3 is TGCGCCAGCAGCCAAGAAACAGGGGGCTCCTACGAGCAGTACTTC. This translates into CASSQETGGSYEQYF.

The chain carries TRBV5-1 and TRBJ2-6, with no clear D. V dropped 5 bases and J dropped 0 bases, with 9 bases sitting between them. The CDR3 totals 15 residues. CDR1 SGHRS and CDR2 YFSETQ come from the germline V gene. The CDR3 nucleotides are TGCGCCAGCAGGGCCATCGTCTCTGGGGCCAACGTCCTGACTTTC. It encodes CASRAIVSGANVLTF.

The chain carries TRBV9 and TRBJ2-5; possible D gene TRBD2, 7 bases. The CDR3 totals 14 residues. The V end was cut by 4 bases, the J end by 5 bases, with 15 bases between. Germline V CDR1 and CDR2: SGDLS, YYNGEE. The CDR3 region has the DNA TGTGCCAGCAGCATACCCGGCGGGGGCGAGACCCAGTACTTC. Translated, it gives CASSIPGGGETQYF. The entire variable domain, with the rest obtained from reference TRBV9 and TRBJ2-5, is as follows: DSGVTQTPKHLITATGQRVTLRCSPRSGDLSVYWYQQSLDQGLQFLIQYYNGEERAKGNILERFSAQQFPDLHSELNLSSLELGDSALYFCASSIPGGGETQYFGPGTRLLVL.

The gene calls are TRBV27 and TRBJ2-7, with 10 bases that match TRBD2. The V gene end was trimmed by 6 bases and the J gene end by 5 bases; junction bases not matched to a gene: 19. The CDR3 extends over 18 amino acids. The germline V gene has CDR1 MNHEY and CDR2 SMNVEV (reference sequence). CDR3 residues: CASSPRWMASGRIHEQYF. In DNA form, the CDR3 reads TGTGCCAGCAGCCCACGGTGGATGGCTAGCGGGAGAATCCACGAGCAGTACTTC.

This clone is a singleton in its sample. The rearrangement uses TRBV5-1 and TRBJ1-4; possible D gene TRBD1, 5 bases. Germline CDR1 SGHRS, CDR2 YFSETQ. The CDR3 is 16 residues long. Trimming took off 2 bases at V and 0 bases at J, with 11 bases between the two ends. The CDR3 is CASSLPTGATNEKLFF. The CDR3 region has the DNA TGCGCCAGCAGCTTACCGACGGGGGCAACTAATGAAAAACTGTTTTTT.

The rearrangement uses TRBV6-5 and TRBJ2-7; D is perhaps TRBD1 or TRBD2 (5 bases each). Germline V gene data show CDR1 as MNHEY and CDR2 as SVGAGI. Trimming left V 3 bases short and J 4 bases short, with 13 bases between. The CDR3 is 14 amino acids. The CDR3 nucleotides are TGTGCCAGCAGTTATTATGGGACGGAGTACGAGCAGTACTTC. Protein: CASSYYGTEYEQYF.